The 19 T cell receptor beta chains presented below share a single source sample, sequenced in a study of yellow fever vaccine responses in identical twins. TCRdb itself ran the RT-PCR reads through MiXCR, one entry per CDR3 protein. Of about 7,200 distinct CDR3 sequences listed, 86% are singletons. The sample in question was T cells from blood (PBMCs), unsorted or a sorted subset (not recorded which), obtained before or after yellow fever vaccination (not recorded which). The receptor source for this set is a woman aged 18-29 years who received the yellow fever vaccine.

The CDR3 coding sequence is TGTGCCAGCAGACGGGACAGTCCTCTTGGAAACACCATATATTTT. Amino acid sequence: CASRRDSPLGNTIYF. V is TRBV2 and J is TRBJ1-3; 7 nucleotides align to TRBD1. CDR1 is SNHLY and CDR2 is FYNNEI in the germline V gene. This CDR3 spans 15 amino acids. J was trimmed by 3 bases and V by 6 bases; bases with no gene match: 8.

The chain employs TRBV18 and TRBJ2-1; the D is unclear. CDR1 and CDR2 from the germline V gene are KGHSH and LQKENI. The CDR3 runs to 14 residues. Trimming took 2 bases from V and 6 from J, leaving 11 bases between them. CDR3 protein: CASSPLPSTNEQFF. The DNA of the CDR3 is TGTGCCAGCTCACCATTACCCAGTACCAATGAGCAGTTCTTC.

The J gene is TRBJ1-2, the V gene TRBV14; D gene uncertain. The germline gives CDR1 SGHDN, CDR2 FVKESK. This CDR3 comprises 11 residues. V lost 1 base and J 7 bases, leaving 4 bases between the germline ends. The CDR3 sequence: CASSQGPGYTF. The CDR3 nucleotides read TGTGCCAGCAGCCAAGGACCTGGCTACACCTTC.

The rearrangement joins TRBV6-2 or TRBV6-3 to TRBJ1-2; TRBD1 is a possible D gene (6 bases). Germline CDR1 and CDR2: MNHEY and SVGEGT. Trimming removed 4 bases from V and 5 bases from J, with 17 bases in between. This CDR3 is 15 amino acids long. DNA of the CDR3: TGTGCCAGCAGTTCCTCAAGGGGGAGGGCATATGGCTACACCTTC. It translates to CASSSSRGRAYGYTF.

The CDR3 sequence: CSVEGLADYEQYF. In nucleotides, the CDR3 is TGCAGCGTTGAAGGGCTAGCGGATTACGAGCAGTACTTC. The J gene is TRBJ2-7, the V gene TRBV29-1; 7 positions agree with TRBD2. Germline V gives CDR1 SQVTM, CDR2 ANQGSEA. Trimming cost V 1 base and J 4 bases; bases outside gene matches: 4. This CDR3 is 13 amino acids long.

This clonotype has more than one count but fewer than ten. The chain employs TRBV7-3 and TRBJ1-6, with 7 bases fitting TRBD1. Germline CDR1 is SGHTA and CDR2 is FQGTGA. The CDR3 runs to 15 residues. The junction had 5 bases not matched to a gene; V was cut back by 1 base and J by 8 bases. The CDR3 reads CASSLRQGPDSPLHF. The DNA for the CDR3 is TGTGCCAGCAGCTTAAGACAGGGTCCGGATTCACCCCTCCACTTT.

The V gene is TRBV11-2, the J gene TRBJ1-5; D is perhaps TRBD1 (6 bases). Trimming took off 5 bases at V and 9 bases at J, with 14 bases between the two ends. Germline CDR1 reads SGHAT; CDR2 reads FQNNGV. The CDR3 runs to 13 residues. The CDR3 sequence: CASSMRQDGPQHF. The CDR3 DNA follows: TGTGCCAGCAGCATGAGACAGGACGGGCCCCAGCATTTT.

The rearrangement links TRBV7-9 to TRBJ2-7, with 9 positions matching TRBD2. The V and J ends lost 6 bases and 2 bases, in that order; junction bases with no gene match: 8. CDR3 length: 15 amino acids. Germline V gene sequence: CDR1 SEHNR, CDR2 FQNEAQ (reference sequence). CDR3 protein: CASRGGLAGTYEQYF. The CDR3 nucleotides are TGTGCCAGCAGGGGGGGGCTAGCGGGAACCTACGAGCAGTACTTC.

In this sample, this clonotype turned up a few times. CDR3 DNA: TGTGCCAGCAGCTCTATGGTTGGGCGCAGCTTCTTT. Translated: CASSSMVGRSFF. The gene calls are TRBV6-1 and TRBJ1-1; D is ambiguous. The CDR3 length is 12 residues. Germline loops: CDR1 MNHNS, CDR2 SASEGT. V dropped 6 bases and J dropped 14 bases, with 19 bases sitting between them.

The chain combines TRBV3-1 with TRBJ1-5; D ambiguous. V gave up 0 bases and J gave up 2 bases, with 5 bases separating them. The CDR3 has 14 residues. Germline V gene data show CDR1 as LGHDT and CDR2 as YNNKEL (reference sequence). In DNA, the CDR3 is TGTGCCAGCAGCCAAGATTATGGCAATCAGCCCCAGCATTTT. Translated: CASSQDYGNQPQHF.

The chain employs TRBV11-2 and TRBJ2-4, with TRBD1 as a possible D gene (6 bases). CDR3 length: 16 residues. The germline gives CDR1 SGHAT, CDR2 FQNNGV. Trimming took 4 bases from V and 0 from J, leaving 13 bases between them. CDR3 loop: CASSSQGSLAKNIQYF. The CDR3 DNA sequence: TGTGCCAGCAGCTCCCAGGGGAGTCTAGCCAAAAACATTCAGTACTTC.

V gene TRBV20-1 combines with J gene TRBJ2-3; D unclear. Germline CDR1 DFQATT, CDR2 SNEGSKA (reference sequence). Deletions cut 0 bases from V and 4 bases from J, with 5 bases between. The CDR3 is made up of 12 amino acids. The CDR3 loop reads CSARDIADTQYF. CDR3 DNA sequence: TGCAGTGCTAGAGATATTGCAGATACGCAGTATTTT.

The CDR3 DNA sequence: TGTGCCAGCAGCCCCCTGTGGCACGGCCAAGAGACCCAGTACTTC. The encoded protein is CASSPLWHGQETQYF. This chain connects TRBV9 to TRBJ2-5; D gene uncertain. The germline V gene has CDR1 SGDLS and CDR2 YYNGEE. The length of the CDR3 is 15 residues. Trimming stripped 4 bases from V and 1 base from J, with 14 bases between.

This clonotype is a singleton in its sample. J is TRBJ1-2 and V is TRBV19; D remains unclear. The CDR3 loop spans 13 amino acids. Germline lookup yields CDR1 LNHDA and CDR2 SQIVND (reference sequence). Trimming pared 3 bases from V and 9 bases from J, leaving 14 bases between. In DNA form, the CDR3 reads TGTGCCAGTAGTATGATGGCAGTTGTAAGCTACACCTTC. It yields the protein CASSMMAVVSYTF.

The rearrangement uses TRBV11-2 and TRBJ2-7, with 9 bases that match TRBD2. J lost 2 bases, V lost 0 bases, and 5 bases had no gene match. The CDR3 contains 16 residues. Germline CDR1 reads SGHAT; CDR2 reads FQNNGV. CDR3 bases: TGTGCCAGCAGCTTAGAGACTAGCGGAGGGGCCTACGAGCAGTACTTC. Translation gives CASSLETSGGAYEQYF. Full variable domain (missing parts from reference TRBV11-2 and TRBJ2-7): EAGVAQSPRYKIIEKRQSVAFWCNPISGHATLYWYQQILGQGPKLLIQFQNNGVVDDSQLPKDRFSAERLKGVDSTLKIQPAKLEDSAVYLCASSLETSGGAYEQYFGPGTRLTVT.

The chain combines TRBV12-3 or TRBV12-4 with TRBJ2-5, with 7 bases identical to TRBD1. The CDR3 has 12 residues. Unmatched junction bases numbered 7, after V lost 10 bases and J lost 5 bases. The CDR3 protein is CATRGGGETQYF. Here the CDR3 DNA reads TGTGCCACACGAGGGGGCGGGGAGACCCAGTACTTC.

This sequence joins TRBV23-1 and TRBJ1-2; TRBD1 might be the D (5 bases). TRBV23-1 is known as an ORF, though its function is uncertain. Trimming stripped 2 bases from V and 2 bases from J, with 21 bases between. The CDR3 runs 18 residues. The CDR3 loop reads CASSQRQTIYLMNYGYTF. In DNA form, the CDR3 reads TGCGCCAGCAGTCAACGACAGACGATCTACTTAATGAACTATGGCTACACCTTC.

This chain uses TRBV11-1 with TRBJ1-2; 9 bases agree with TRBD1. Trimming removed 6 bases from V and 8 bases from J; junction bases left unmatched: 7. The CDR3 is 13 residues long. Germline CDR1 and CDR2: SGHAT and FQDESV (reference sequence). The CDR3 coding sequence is TGTGCCAGCAGTCCAACAGGGGGCCAGGGCTACACCTTC. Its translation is CASSPTGGQGYTF.

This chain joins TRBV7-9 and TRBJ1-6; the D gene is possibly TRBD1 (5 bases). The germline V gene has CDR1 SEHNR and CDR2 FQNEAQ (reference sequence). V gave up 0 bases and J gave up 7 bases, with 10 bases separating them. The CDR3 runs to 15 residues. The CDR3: CASSLAQTDNSPLHF. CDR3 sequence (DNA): TGTGCCAGCAGCTTAGCGCAGACAGACAATTCACCCCTCCACTTT.